Listed below are T cell receptor beta chains from one sample, sequenced in a study of vaccination and CD4 T cells after COVID-19. No antigen has been assigned to these receptors. In TCRdb, the PCR reads were re-called with MiXCR into one record per CDR3 protein. The sample holds approximately 21,000 distinct CDR3 sequences, approximately 26% seen once. Sequenced input: cultured CD4+ T cells from blood. The receptors shown here come from a human donor with COVID-19. Both conserved end residues are part of each CDR3. A D gene is named only where the DNA matches it firmly. The size of a clone is reported for some rows only, either as once, few or many, or as a class for expanded clones.

J | size | V | D | CDR3 | DNA
TRBJ1-2 | - | TRBV9 | TRBD1 | CASSPGGRGRDGYTF | TGTGCCAGCAGCCCCGGGGGGAGGGGGCGCGACGGCTACACCTTC
TRBJ1-5 | few | TRBV20-1 | TRBD1 | CSARPGTGLNQPQHF | TGCAGTGCTAGACCCGGGACAGGACTAAATCAGCCCCAGCATTTT
TRBJ1-1 | - | TRBV10-2 | TRBD1 | CASRGGTGAMNTEAFF | TGCGCCAGCCGAGGCGGGACAGGGGCCATGAACACTGAAGCTTTCTTT
TRBJ1-6 | - | TRBV10-2 | - | CASSESRGAGNNSPLHF | TGCGCCAGCAGTGAGTCGAGAGGGGCTGGGAATAATTCACCCCTCCACTTT
TRBJ1-4 | - | TRBV11-1 | - | CASSLGRATNEKLFF | TGTGCCAGCAGCTTAGGTCGAGCAACTAATGAAAAACTGTTTTTT
TRBJ2-7 | - | TRBV12-1 | - | CASSPGIGLYSYEQYF | TGTGCCAGCAGCCCGGGAATCGGGCTGTACTCCTACGAGCAGTACTTC
TRBJ2-1 | - | TRBV6-1 | - | CASIERSSYNEQFF | TGTGCCAGCATTGAGCGATCCTCCTACAATGAGCAGTTCTTC
TRBJ2-1 | - | TRBV2 | - | CASSAGGARNEQFF | TGTGCCAGCAGTGCAGGGGGGGCCCGCAATGAGCAGTTCTTC
TRBJ2-5 | - | TRBV10-3 | TRBD2 | CAISEPRLAGTQETQYF | TGTGCCATCAGTGAGCCCCGACTAGCGGGGACCCAAGAGACCCAGTACTTC
TRBJ1-6 | few | TRBV20-1 | - | CSARDPMKSGDSPLHF | TGCAGTGCTAGAGATCCAATGAAGTCGGGCGATTCACCCCTCCACTTT
TRBJ1-1 | few | TRBV7-2 | - | CASSLASEAFF | TGTGCCAGCAGCTTAGCTTCTGAAGCTTTCTTT
TRBJ2-5 | few | TRBV20-1 | - | CSARVEETQYF | TGCAGTGCTAGAGTTGAAGAGACCCAGTACTTC
TRBJ2-5 | - | TRBV20-1 | - | CSARDLDYQETQYF | TGCAGTGCTAGAGATCTAGACTATCAAGAGACCCAGTACTTC
TRBJ2-2 | - | TRBV7-6 | - | CASSPRTDGELFF | TGTGCCAGCAGCCCGAGGACAGACGGGGAGCTGTTTTTT
TRBJ1-1 | - | TRBV7-2 | TRBD1 | CASSEAWTGALTEAFF | TGTGCCAGCAGCGAAGCTTGGACAGGGGCTCTTACTGAAGCTTTCTTT
TRBJ1-2 | - | TRBV5-5 | - | CASSLDRSYF | TGTGCCAGCAGCCTGGACAGAAGCTACTTC
TRBJ1-5 | - | TRBV5-8 | - | CASSLGRGGQPQHF | TGTGCCAGCAGCTTGGGCAGGGGAGGTCAGCCCCAGCATTTT
TRBJ1-2 | few | TRBV6-4 | TRBD1 | CASSDSAGGGSYTF | TGTGCCAGCAGTGACTCAGCAGGGGGCGGTAGCTACACCTTC
TRBJ2-3 | - | TRBV12-3/TRBV12-4 | - | CASSHRDRGTDTQYF | TGTGCCAGCAGTCACAGGGACCGGGGCACAGATACGCAGTATTTT
TRBJ2-3 | few | TRBV12-3/TRBV12-4 | TRBD2 | CASSLARLAGGTDTQYF | TGTGCCAGCAGTTTAGCGCGCCTAGCGGGGGGGACAGATACGCAGTATTTT
TRBJ1-5 | - | TRBV6-2/TRBV6-3 | - | CASRATGTNQPQHF | TGTGCCAGCAGAGCAACAGGGACCAATCAGCCCCAGCATTTT
TRBJ1-1 | few | TRBV9 | - | CASSALGQNTEAFF | TGTGCCAGCAGCGCGTTAGGACAGAACACTGAAGCTTTCTTT
TRBJ2-7 | few | TRBV7-8 | - | CASTRGRSYEQYF | TGTGCCAGCACCCGGGGCCGCTCCTACGAGCAGTACTTC
TRBJ2-7 | - | TRBV6-1 | TRBD1 | CASSKGTGVEQYF | TGTGCCAGCAGTAAAGGGACAGGGGTTGAGCAGTACTTC
TRBJ2-5 | few | TRBV20-1 | TRBD2 | CSAPAGGKETQYF | TGCAGTGCTCCAGCGGGGGGGAAAGAGACCCAGTACTTC
TRBJ2-7 | few | TRBV19 | TRBD1 | CASSLGTGYGEQYF | TGTGCCAGTAGTTTGGGGACAGGGTACGGCGAGCAGTACTTC
TRBJ1-5 | few | TRBV12-3/TRBV12-4 | - | CASSPTVPNQPQHF | TGTGCCAGCAGTCCGACAGTCCCCAATCAGCCCCAGCATTTT
TRBJ1-6 | - | TRBV12-3/TRBV12-4 | TRBD1 | CASSRRTGAPYSPLHF | TGTGCCAGCAGTAGGCGGACAGGGGCCCCTTACTCACCCCTCCACTTT
TRBJ2-1 | - | TRBV12-5 | TRBD2 | CASGLASGGAGNEQFF | TGTGCTAGTGGTTTGGCTAGCGGGGGGGCAGGAAATGAGCAGTTCTTC
TRBJ2-7 | - | TRBV20-1 | TRBD1 | CSARGGTGTWEQYF | TGCAGTGCTAGAGGGGGGACAGGGACTTGGGAGCAGTACTTC
TRBJ2-7 | - | TRBV7-7 | - | CASSLSEFDSYEQYF | TGTGCTAGCAGCTTAAGTGAGTTCGACTCCTACGAGCAGTACTTC
TRBJ2-2 | few | TRBV12-3/TRBV12-4 | TRBD1 | CASNSRTGFTGELFF | TGTGCCAGCAACTCTCGGACAGGGTTCACCGGGGAGCTGTTTTTT
TRBJ1-5 | medium-sized | TRBV6-1 | - | CASNLWVSSNQPQHF | TGTGCCAGCAACCTCTGGGTCTCTAGCAATCAGCCCCAGCATTTT
TRBJ2-2 | - | TRBV5-1 | - | CASSLNSANTGELFF | TGCGCCAGCAGCTTGAACAGCGCGAACACCGGGGAGCTGTTTTTT
TRBJ2-7 | - | TRBV10-3 | - | CAISAQSYEQYF | TGTGCCATCAGCGCTCAGTCCTACGAGCAGTACTTC
TRBJ1-4 | few | TRBV6-1 | - | CASRRQKNEKLFF | TGTGCCAGCAGGCGACAGAAAAATGAAAAACTGTTTTTT
TRBJ1-6 | few | TRBV29-1 | - | CSAAIGADNSPLHF | TGCAGCGCCGCAATTGGGGCAGATAATTCACCCCTCCACTTT
TRBJ1-5 | few | TRBV12-3/TRBV12-4 | - | CASVMGGSNQPQHF | TGTGCCAGCGTTATGGGCGGTAGCAATCAGCCCCAGCATTTT
TRBJ2-2 | - | TRBV11-3 | - | CASSPGRGNTGELFF | TGTGCCAGCAGCCCAGGTCGGGGGAACACCGGGGAGCTGTTTTTT
TRBJ2-5 | - | TRBV5-1 | - | CASSPGGTSRETQYF | TGCGCCAGCAGCCCAGGCGGGACAAGCAGAGAGACCCAGTACTTC
TRBJ1-2 | - | TRBV28 | TRBD1 | CASRGAGGASGYTF | TGTGCCAGCAGGGGCGCAGGGGGCGCGAGTGGCTACACCTTC
TRBJ2-7 | - | TRBV11-2 | TRBD2 | CASSLEGNIAGPQYF | TGTGCCAGCAGCTTGGAGGGGAACATAGCGGGGCCGCAGTACTTC
TRBJ2-3 | few | TRBV6-5 | - | CASSWGDQSTDTQYF | TGTGCCAGCAGTTGGGGGGACCAGAGCACAGATACGCAGTATTTT
TRBJ2-7 | few | TRBV9 | TRBD1 | CASSVGQGAGYEQYF | TGTGCCAGCAGCGTGGGACAGGGGGCAGGGTACGAGCAGTACTTC
TRBJ2-5 | - | TRBV5-1 | TRBD1 | CASSFTGGQQETQYF | TGCGCCAGCAGCTTCACAGGGGGCCAACAAGAGACCCAGTACTTC
TRBJ1-5 | once | TRBV5-1 | - | CASSLVSGNNQPQHF | TGCGCCAGCAGCTTGGTTTCGGGTAACAATCAGCCCCAGCATTTT
TRBJ1-3 | - | TRBV27 | - | CASSRYTNSGPGNTIYF | TGTGCCAGCAGTCGATATACGAATTCGGGGCCTGGAAACACCATATATTTT
TRBJ2-1 | - | TRBV28 | TRBD1 | CATYRGRQDF | TGTGCCACCTACAGGGGCCGCCAAGACTTC
TRBJ2-3 | few | TRBV10-2 | TRBD2 | CASSGGGLAGTDTQYF | TGCGCCAGCAGTGGAGGGGGACTAGCGGGCACAGATACGCAGTATTTT
TRBJ1-1 | - | TRBV6-5 | - | CASRYREGTEAFF | TGTGCCAGCAGGTACAGGGAGGGCACTGAAGCTTTCTTT